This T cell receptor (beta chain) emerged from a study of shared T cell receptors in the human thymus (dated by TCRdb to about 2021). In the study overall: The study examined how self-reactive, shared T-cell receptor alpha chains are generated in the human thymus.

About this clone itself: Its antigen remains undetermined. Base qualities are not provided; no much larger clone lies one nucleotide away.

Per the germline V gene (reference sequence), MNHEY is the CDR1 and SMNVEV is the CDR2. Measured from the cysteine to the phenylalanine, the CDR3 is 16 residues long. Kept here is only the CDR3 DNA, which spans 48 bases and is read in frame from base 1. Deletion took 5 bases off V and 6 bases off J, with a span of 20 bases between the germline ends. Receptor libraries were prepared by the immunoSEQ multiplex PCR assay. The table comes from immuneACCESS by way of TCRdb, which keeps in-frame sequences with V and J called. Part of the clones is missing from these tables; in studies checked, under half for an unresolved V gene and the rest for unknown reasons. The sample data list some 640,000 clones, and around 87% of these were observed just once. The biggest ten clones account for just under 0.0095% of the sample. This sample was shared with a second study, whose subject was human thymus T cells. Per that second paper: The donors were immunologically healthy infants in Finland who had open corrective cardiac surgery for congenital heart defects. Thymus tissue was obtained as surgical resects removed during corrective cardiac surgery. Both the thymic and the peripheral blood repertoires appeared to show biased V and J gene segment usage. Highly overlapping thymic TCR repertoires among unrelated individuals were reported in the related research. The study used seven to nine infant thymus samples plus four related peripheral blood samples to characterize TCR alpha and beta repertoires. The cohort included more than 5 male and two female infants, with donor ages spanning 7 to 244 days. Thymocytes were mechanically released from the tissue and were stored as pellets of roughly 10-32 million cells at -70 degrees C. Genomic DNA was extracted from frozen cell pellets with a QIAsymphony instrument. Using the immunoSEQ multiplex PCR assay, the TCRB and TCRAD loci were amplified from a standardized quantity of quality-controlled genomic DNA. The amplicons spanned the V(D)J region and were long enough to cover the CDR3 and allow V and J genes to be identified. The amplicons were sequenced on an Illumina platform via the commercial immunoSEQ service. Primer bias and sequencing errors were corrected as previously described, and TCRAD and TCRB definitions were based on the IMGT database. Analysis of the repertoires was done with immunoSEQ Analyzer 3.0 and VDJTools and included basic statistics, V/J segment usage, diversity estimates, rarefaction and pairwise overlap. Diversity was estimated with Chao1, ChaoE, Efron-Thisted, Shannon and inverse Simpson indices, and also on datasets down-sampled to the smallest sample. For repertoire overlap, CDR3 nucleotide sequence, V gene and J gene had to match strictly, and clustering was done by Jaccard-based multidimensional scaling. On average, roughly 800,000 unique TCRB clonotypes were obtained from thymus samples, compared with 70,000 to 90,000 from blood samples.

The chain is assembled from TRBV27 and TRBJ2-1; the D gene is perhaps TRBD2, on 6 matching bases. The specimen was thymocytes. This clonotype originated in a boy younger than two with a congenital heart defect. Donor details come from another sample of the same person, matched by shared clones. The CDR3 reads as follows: CASSLIGGGGSNEQFF. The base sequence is TGTGCCAGCAGTCTCATAGGAGGTGGGGGGTCCAATGAGCAGTTCTTC.